This entry lists 30 T cell receptor beta chains sequenced from one sample in a study of OX40 agonist ivuxolimab in advanced cancers. Here immunoSEQ multiplex PCR was the method, and the copy in TCRdb shows in-frame clones only, minus some. The table has 72,000 or so clones, over 70% seen once. Material: CD4+ or CD8+ T cells sorted from blood, obtained in a trial of the OX40 agonist ivuxolimab. The receptors come from an adult with an advanced solid tumor such as melanoma, head and neck, liver or kidney cancer.

The chain combines TRBV30 with TRBJ1-3; D is unresolved. The CDR3 runs to 16 residues. Per the germline V gene, CDR1 is GTSNPN and CDR2 is SVGIG (reference sequence). V lost 1 base, J lost 0 bases, and 13 bases lay in between. The CDR3 nucleotides are TGTGCCTGGAGTGAGACCTCTTTAGCCTCTGGAAACACCATATATTTT. This sequence encodes CAWSETSLASGNTIYF.

V gene TRBV7-2 combines with J gene TRBJ1-5; possible D gene TRBD1, 5 bases. The CDR3 sequence is 15 residues long. The V end was cut by 4 bases, the J end by 0 bases, with 10 bases between. Germline assignment: CDR1 SGHTA and CDR2 FQGNSA. CDR3 loop: CASSWGGDSNQPQHF. The CDR3 DNA is TGTGCCAGCAGCTGGGGGGGAGATAGCAATCAGCCCCAGCATTTT.

The chain employs TRBV18 and TRBJ2-2, with 7 bases fitting TRBD1. With 0 bases clipped from V and 4 bases from J, the junction kept 8 bases outside the gene matches. Germline V lookup: CDR1 KGHSH, CDR2 LQKENI. The CDR3 has 17 residues. CDR3 bases: TGTGCCAGCTCACCACCAAGAAGACAGGGAGCCACCGGGGAGCTGTTTTTT. It encodes CASSPPRRQGATGELFF.

The V gene is TRBV29-1, the J gene TRBJ1-2; D possibly corresponds to TRBD1 (6 bases). Per germline, CDR1 SQVTM and CDR2 ANQGSEA. The length of the CDR3 is 11 residues. Trimming pared 2 bases from V and 8 bases from J, leaving 9 bases between. Here the CDR3 reads CSVEPGEGYTF. As DNA, the CDR3 is TGCAGCGTTGAACCAGGGGAAGGCTACACCTTC.

Here the CDR3 DNA reads TGTGCCAGCAGCTCCGGACAGGGGCAGACCCAGTACTTC. Encoded protein: CASSSGQGQTQYF. The chain couples TRBV11-2 to TRBJ2-5, with TRBD1 matching over 9 bases. The CDR3 length is 13 residues. Germline trimming cut 4 bases from V and 6 bases from J; bases unmatched to any gene: 3. Germline V CDR1 and CDR2: SGHAT, FQNNGV.

The gene calls are TRBV6-5 and TRBJ2-6; perhaps TRBD1 as D (5 bases). Germline CDR1 is MNHEY and CDR2 is SVGAGI. The V end lost 5 bases, the J end lost 3 bases, and 8 bases lay between the germline ends. This CDR3 is built from 14 residues. The CDR3 here is CASSEGVGANVLTF. The DNA of the CDR3 is TGTGCCAGCAGTGAAGGGGTTGGGGCCAACGTCCTGACTTTC.

The rearrangement joins TRBV7-2 to TRBJ1-2; no clear D. CDR1 is SGHTA and CDR2 is FQGNSA in the germline V gene. This CDR3 is built from 12 residues. With 3 bases removed from V and 4 bases from J, the gap between germline ends came to 6 bases. The DNA for the CDR3 is TGTGCCAGCAGCTTGAGCGGCTATGGCTACACCTTC. Its protein is CASSLSGYGYTF.

The chain couples TRBV19 to TRBJ1-1; 10 bases match TRBD1. Germline V lookup: CDR1 LNHDA, CDR2 SQIVND (reference sequence). The length of the CDR3 is 14 residues. The trim removed 6 bases at V and 6 bases at J, leaving 7 bases unmatched. As DNA, the CDR3 is TGTGCCAGTAGAAGACAGGGGGCAAACTCTGAAGCTTTCTTT. This codes for CASRRQGANSEAFF.

The gene calls are TRBV6-1 and TRBJ1-1; TRBD1 matches at 12 bases. The CDR3 is 14 residues long. V trimming: 8 bases; J trimming: 5 bases; junction bases outside the gene matches: 6. Per the germline V gene, CDR1 is MNHNS and CDR2 is SASEGT. CDR3 protein: CASGTGGAGTEAFF. The CDR3 nucleotides read TGTGCCAGCGGGACAGGGGGCGCGGGAACTGAAGCTTTCTTT.

A note on this clone: Other DNA sequences within the sample encode an identical CDR3. J is TRBJ1-1 and V is TRBV19, with a possible D match to TRBD1 (6 bases). This CDR3 comprises 14 residues. The V gene's germline CDR1 is LNHDA and CDR2 SQIVND (reference sequence). V lost 5 bases, J lost 1 base, and 11 bases lay in between. The CDR3 reads CASSFGTPNTEAFF. In nucleotides, the CDR3 is TGTGCCAGTAGTTTCGGGACACCGAACACTGAAGCTTTCTTT. Based on the CDR3 plus reference TRBV19 and TRBJ1-1, the full variable domain is DGGITQSPKYLFRKEGQNVTLSCEQNLNHDAMYWYRQDPGQGLRLIYYSQIVNDFQKGDIAEGYSVSREKKESFPLTVTSAQKNPTAFYLCASSFGTPNTEAFFGQGTRLTVV.

The DNA for the CDR3 is TGTGCCAGCAGCCCCTCGGGACAGACCAATCAGCCCCAGCATTTT. Amino acid sequence: CASSPSGQTNQPQHF. The chain is built from TRBV4-2 and TRBJ1-5; 7 bases are shared with TRBD1. CDR3 length: 15 residues. J gave up 3 bases and V 4 bases, and 6 bases lay outside the gene matches. Germline V gene data show CDR1 as LGHNA and CDR2 as YNFKEQ.

The V and J genes are TRBV18 and TRBJ1-6; no clear D gene. This CDR3 is 14 amino acids long. Germline CDR1 KGHSH, CDR2 LQKENI. V shed 8 bases and J shed 6 bases, with 14 bases lying between them. CDR3 DNA: TGTGCCAGCACCCTTGGACGGATTAATTCACCCCTCCACTTT. As protein: CASTLGRINSPLHF.

The gene calls are TRBV7-9 and TRBJ2-3; tentatively, D is TRBD1 or TRBD2 (5 bases each). This CDR3 is built from 13 residues. Germline V gene data show CDR1 as SEHNR and CDR2 as FQNEAQ (reference sequence). Deletions cut 3 bases from V and 1 base from J, with 5 bases between. The CDR3 bases are TGTGCCAGCAGCTTGGGGGGCACAGATACGCAGTATTTT. This gives the protein CASSLGGTDTQYF.

The rearrangement uses TRBV30 and TRBJ1-4; a possible D gene is TRBD1 (5 bases). This CDR3 region has 13 residues. With 4 bases removed from V and 7 bases from J, the gap between germline ends came to 13 bases. Germline values: CDR1 GTSNPN, CDR2 SVGIG (reference sequence). In nucleotides, the CDR3 is TGTGCCTGGAAGTTAGGGGCAGGTGAAAAACTGTTTTTT. This sequence encodes CAWKLGAGEKLFF.

V gene TRBV5-1 combines with J gene TRBJ2-3, with TRBD2 matching over 10 bases. The CDR3 length is 15 residues. CDR1 is SGHRS, CDR2 YFSETQ, per germline. The ends lost 4 bases at V and 4 bases at J; junction bases unmatched: 6. CDR3: CASSTSSGGSDTQYF. CDR3 nucleotide sequence: TGCGCCAGCAGCACATCTAGCGGGGGCTCAGATACGCAGTATTTT. Together with reference TRBV5-1 and TRBJ2-3, the CDR3 gives the full variable domain: KAGVTQTPRYLIKTRGQQVTLSCSPISGHRSVSWYQQTPGQGLQFLFEYFSETQRNKGNFPGRFSGRQFSNSRSEMNVSTLELGDSALYLCASSTSSGGSDTQYFGPGTRLTVL.

The rearrangement links TRBV10-3 to TRBJ2-1; 9 bases align to TRBD2. Germline CDR1 is ENHRY and CDR2 is SYGVKD. The trim removed 7 bases at V and 6 bases at J, leaving 7 bases unmatched. The CDR3 totals 14 residues. The CDR3 loop reads CAIMRTSVPNEQFF. As DNA, the CDR3 is TGTGCCATCATGAGGACTAGCGTTCCCAATGAGCAGTTCTTC.

The rearrangement joins TRBV20-1 to TRBJ1-2; TRBD1 might be the D (6 bases). Trimming removed 2 bases at V and 12 bases at J, with 13 bases between. From germline, CDR1 is DFQATT and CDR2 SNEGSKA (reference sequence). There are 11 residues in the CDR3. The CDR3 reads CSARTGTGNTF. The CDR3 DNA reads TGCAGTGCTAGAACAGGGACGGGCAACACCTTC.

V gene TRBV5-1 combines with J gene TRBJ1-1; the D gene is possibly TRBD1 (5 bases). The CDR3 runs to 15 residues. Trimming cost V 4 bases and J 4 bases, with 17 bases left between them. Germline V gene lookup returns CDR1 SGHRS and CDR2 YFSETQ. The CDR3 DNA is TGCGCCAGCAGCCGGACGGGGATTGGGGGCACTGAAGCTTTCTTT. It codes for CASSRTGIGGTEAFF.

This chain links TRBV5-1 with TRBJ2-3; D possibly matches TRBD1 or TRBD2 (5 bases each). Germline CDR1 reads SGHRS; CDR2 reads YFSETQ. This CDR3 region has 18 residues. Between the trimmed V and J ends, which lost 4 bases and 2 bases, there was a span of 23 bases. In DNA form, the CDR3 reads TGCGCCAGCAGCCTATCCGCCTTGGTCGGGACCAACACAGATACGCAGTATTTT. Its translation is CASSLSALVGTNTDTQYF.

The chain joins TRBV7-2 to TRBJ2-1; TRBD2 matches at 8 bases. V lost 0 bases to trimming and J lost 4 bases; unmatched junction nucleotides: 2. This CDR3 has 15 residues. Germline CDR1 is SGHTA and CDR2 is FQGNSA. CDR3 loop: CASSLASGEYNEQFF. The CDR3 nucleotides read TGTGCCAGCAGCTTAGCTAGCGGGGAGTACAATGAGCAGTTCTTC.

This clone was detected only once. The chain couples TRBV6-1 to TRBJ1-2, with D uncertain. The V end lost 1 base, the J end lost 5 bases, and 14 bases lay between the germline ends. CDR1 is MNHNS and CDR2 is SASEGT in the germline V gene. The CDR3 is made up of 15 amino acids. In nucleotides, the CDR3 is TGTGCCAGCAGTGAAGGTTTTCTTGGATCGTATGGCTACACCTTC. Its translation is CASSEGFLGSYGYTF.

This clone was seen a few times. The chain recombines TRBV7-9 with TRBJ1-5, with D possibly matching TRBD1 (5 bases). Germline V CDR1 and CDR2: SEHNR, FQNEAQ (reference sequence). V shed 7 bases and J shed 0 bases, with 10 bases lying between them. The CDR3 consists of 14 residues. Here the CDR3 DNA reads TGTGCCAGCACCTCAGGGATTAGCAATCAGCCCCAGCATTTT. Its translation is CASTSGISNQPQHF. Filled out from reference TRBV7-9 and TRBJ1-5, the complete variable domain reads DTGVSQNPRHKITKRGQNVTFRCDPISEHNRLYWYRQTLGQGPEFLTYFQNEAQLEKSRLLSDRFSAERPKGSFSTLEIQRTEQGDSAMYLCASTSGISNQPQHFGDGTRLSIL.

This clone was counted a single time. The chain uses TRBV2 and TRBJ2-5, with D possibly TRBD1 on 5 matching bases. With the DNA end fitting TRBJ2-7 better, the J assignment may be wrong. There are 12 residues in the CDR3. Germline V CDR1 and CDR2: SNHLY, FYNNEI. The CDR3 region is CASRRDSYEQYF. CDR3 DNA sequence: TGTGCCAGCCGCAGGGATTCCTACGAGCAGTACTTC.

The CDR3, as DNA: TGTGCCAGCAGCGCCACTTGGACAGGGGGGTACACCTTC. This gives the protein CASSATWTGGYTF. V is TRBV7-8 and J is TRBJ1-2; TRBD1 matches at 10 bases. The CDR3 totals 13 residues. Losses at the gene ends were 5 bases for V and 11 bases for J; bases not matched to a gene: 8. CDR1 is SGHVS and CDR2 is FQNEAQ in the germline V gene.

The J gene is TRBJ1-1, the V gene TRBV9, with D perhaps TRBD1 (5 bases). The CDR3 is 14 residues long. The V gene's germline CDR1 is SGDLS and CDR2 YYNGEE. V was clipped by 7 bases and J by 1 base, with 14 bases between them. CDR3 sequence: CASERLGGNTEAFF. The CDR3 nucleotides are TGTGCCAGCGAAAGATTGGGGGGGAACACTGAAGCTTTCTTT.

J is TRBJ2-1 and V is TRBV9; D ambiguous. Germline V lookup: CDR1 SGDLS, CDR2 YYNGEE. This CDR3 comprises 13 residues. Trimming took 0 bases from V and 4 from J, leaving 5 bases between them. The chain's CDR3 is CASSVGQYNEQFF. In DNA, the CDR3 is TGTGCCAGCAGCGTAGGACAATACAATGAGCAGTTCTTC.

In its sample, this clone was seen a few times. This sequence joins TRBV4-1 and TRBJ1-1, with D unresolved. This CDR3 spans 14 amino acids. Germline V CDR1 and CDR2: MGHRA, YSYEKL. V lost 1 base to trimming and J lost 1 base, with 7 bases between them. The CDR3 is CASSQVVKNTEAFF. The DNA of the CDR3 is TGCGCCAGCAGCCAAGTGGTCAAGAACACTGAAGCTTTCTTT.

This chain links TRBV28 with TRBJ2-5; D may be TRBD1 (6 bases). Judging by the DNA end, TRBJ2-7 fits better; the J call may be wrong. The CDR3 sequence is 14 residues long. Per germline, CDR1 MDHEN and CDR2 SYDVKM. CDR3 in DNA: TGTGCCAGCAGTTTATGGGACAGAGCCTACGAGCAGTACTTC. Protein sequence: CASSLWDRAYEQYF.

The CDR3 coding sequence is TGTGCCAGCAGTGAGACAGGGGTTAACGGGGAGCTGTTTTTT. Its protein is CASSETGVNGELFF. The chain recombines TRBV2 with TRBJ2-2; 8 bases align to TRBD1. After removal of 3 bases from V and 7 bases from J, the junction contained 4 bases not matched to a gene. This CDR3 contains 14 residues. Looked up from germline, CDR1 is SNHLY and CDR2 is FYNNEI.

The chain joins TRBV6-5 to TRBJ2-5; 7 nucleotides line up with TRBD1. The CDR3 runs 15 residues. The V gene end was trimmed by 7 bases and the J gene end by 0 bases; junction bases not matched to a gene: 8. Germline V gives CDR1 MNHEY, CDR2 SVGAGI. Here the CDR3 reads CASKPGTVYQETQYF. In DNA, the CDR3 is TGTGCCAGCAAACCCGGGACAGTGTACCAAGAGACCCAGTACTTC.